These T cell receptor beta chains were read from a single sample in a study of T cell changes during pregnancy in multiple sclerosis. TCRdb's table, derived via immunoSEQ multiplex PCR, lists solely in-frame clones and lacks some. The data contain tens of thousands of clones, roughly nine tenths of them singletons. Here the sequenced sample was CD4+ T cells from peripheral blood mononuclear cells, taken in the first trimester of pregnancy. These receptors came from a female donor with multiple sclerosis, enrolled in a pregnancy study. Each CDR3 is given with its conserved first and last residue. The size entry is marked missing in some rows and otherwise reads once, few, many or a size class.

CDR3 length,clone size,V gene,J gene,CDR3 protein
14,once,TRBV5-4,TRBJ1-2,CASSKDRGNYGYTF
15,.,TRBV19,TRBJ2-1,CASSKTGGDYNEQFF
12,.,TRBV5-5,TRBJ1-2,CASSFSSYGYTF
14,.,TRBV7-2,TRBJ2-7,CASTWGRGSYEQYF
15,once,TRBV7-2,TRBJ2-1,CASSLLGPSYNEQFF
14,.,TRBV14,TRBJ1-6,CASSGDRGNSPLHF
14,.,TRBV5-4,TRBJ1-4,CASSSTGGNEKLFF
14,.,TRBV5-6,TRBJ2-7,CASSSRGARNEQYF
14,.,TRBV6-5,TRBJ2-5,CAAARRGGQETQYF
13,.,TRBV6-1,TRBJ1-1,CASSVEGNTEAFF
15,.,TRBV5-1,TRBJ1-1,CASSVVGQRNTEAFF
13,once,TRBV11-2,TRBJ2-3,CASSYRAPDTQYF